This T cell receptor (beta chain) was captured by sequencing in a study of CD8+CD57+ T cells in acquired aplastic anemia. About the research overall: DNA recovered from sorted CD4+ and CD8+ cells had a mean of approximately 3 ug.

Both TCR beta VDJ combination and CDR3 sequence profiling were carried out. Genomic DNA was the template for this profiling. TCRdb re-called the reads with MiXCR, one entry per CDR3 protein. The sample contains hundreds of thousands of distinct CDR3 sequences, 65% to 80% of which appear only once. The CDR3 loop spans 15 amino acids. V was clipped by 7 bases and J by 9 bases, with 23 bases between them. Germline V gene sequence: CDR1 SGHVS, CDR2 FQNEAQ. The sequencing input was sorted CD4+, CD8+, or CD8+CD57+ T cells (not recorded which) from PBMCs. This receptor was obtained from a human donor in good health, serving as a control. The rearrangement links TRBV7-8 to TRBJ2-3; a possible D gene is TRBD1 (7 bases). Written as DNA, the CDR3 is TGTGCCAGCACCAAACCAGGGGGGTACACAAACACGCAGTATTTT. Translation: CASTKPGGYTNTQYF.